These 5 T cell receptor beta chains share one sample of origin, sequenced in a study of blood T cells in healthy people across ages. A second PCR, run for roughly 7 to 12 cycles, used a sample-barcoded 5' primer plus a J-beta primer mix. A single record per CDR3 protein comes from TCRdb applying MiXCR to the 5' RACE reads. This sample has around 1,700,000 distinct CDR3 sequences, with roughly 30% found just once. The material sequenced was blood. The receptors here all came from a woman younger than 45 in good health.

The V and J genes are TRBV12-3 or TRBV12-4 and TRBJ1-5; TRBD1 might be the D (5 bases). Trimming took 4 bases from V and 4 from J, leaving 11 bases between them. The CDR3 sequence is 14 residues long. CDR3 residues: CASSSRVKNQPQHF. The DNA for the CDR3 is TGTGCCAGCAGTTCCAGGGTCAAAAATCAGCCCCAGCATTTT.

This clonotype was recorded a few times. This chain connects TRBV5-1 to TRBJ1-2, with D perhaps TRBD1 (5 bases). V lost 4 bases and J 4 bases, leaving 14 bases between the germline ends. This CDR3 is built from 14 residues. CDR1 is SGHRS, CDR2 YFSETQ, per germline. CDR3 residues: CASSTRQFGYGYTF. Here the CDR3 DNA reads TGCGCCAGCAGCACCCGACAGTTTGGCTATGGCTACACCTTC.

This clonotype has at least ten counts. This sequence joins TRBV10-3 and TRBJ2-1; D uncertain. This CDR3 has 13 amino acids. Germline V gives CDR1 ENHRY, CDR2 SYGVKD. V was cut by 1 base and J by 9 bases, with 10 bases left in between. CDR3 nucleotides: TGTGCCATCAGTGAGTTGGGGTCGGTTGAGCAGTTCTTC. Translated, it gives CAISELGSVEQFF.

The chain joins TRBV12-3 or TRBV12-4 to TRBJ1-2; D is uncertain. This CDR3 is built from 14 residues. V lost 3 bases, J lost 4 bases, and 12 bases lay in between. The DNA of the CDR3 is TGTGCCAGCAGTTTTAGGAGCCTTAGCTATGGCTACACCTTC. Protein: CASSFRSLSYGYTF.

This clonotype was counted between two and nine times. The V gene is TRBV6-5, the J gene TRBJ2-3, with TRBD2 matching over 9 bases. This CDR3 has 15 residues. Trimming removed 2 bases from V and 4 bases from J; junction bases left unmatched: 4. Germline CDR1 and CDR2: MNHEY and SVGAGI. The CDR3 DNA sequence: TGTGCCAGCAGTTACCGGCGGGGGGGCCCAGATACGCAGTATTTT. Translation gives CASSYRRGGPDTQYF.